The 15 T cell receptor beta chains below all came from one sample that was sequenced in a study of shared clonotypes between healthy human individuals. Profiled with immunoSEQ multiplex PCR; TCRdb holds only in-frame clones, not every one. Counted here are under 1,900,000 clones, approximately 98.5% occurring once; the ten biggest clones make up about 0.35%. The sample comprised naive CD4+ T cells sorted from blood. Specified subset: CD45RA+ positively selected. The receptors were gathered from a man under 40 in good health.

V usage is TRBV28 and J usage is TRBJ2-1; the match to TRBD2 covers 9 bases. This CDR3 has 16 amino acids. Germline V gives CDR1 MDHEN, CDR2 SYDVKM. Unmatched junction bases numbered 8, after V lost 3 bases and J lost 5 bases. The CDR3, as DNA: TGTGCCAGCAGTTTCGGGGGACTAGCTTCGCACAATGAGCAGTTCTTC. This encodes CASSFGGLASHNEQFF.

This rearrangement joins TRBV6-4 to TRBJ2-2, with D tentatively TRBD1 (5 bases). CDR1 is MRHNA, CDR2 SNTAGT, per germline. Deletions cut 5 bases from V and 4 bases from J, with 11 bases between. The CDR3 loop spans 14 amino acids. As DNA, the CDR3 is TGTGCCAGCAGTTCATTGCAGGGCACCGGGGAGCTGTTTTTT. Its translation: CASSSLQGTGELFF.

The chain employs TRBV28 and TRBJ1-3; D possibly corresponds to TRBD1 (5 bases). CDR1 is MDHEN, CDR2 SYDVKM, per germline. Deletions cut 3 bases from V and 4 bases from J, with 13 bases between. This CDR3 has 15 residues. CDR3 nucleotides: TGTGCCAGCAGTTTTTTGGGGACGGAGGGAAACACCATATATTTT. Translation gives CASSFLGTEGNTIYF.

This rearrangement joins TRBV5-1 to TRBJ2-5; 9 bases agree with TRBD2. J was trimmed by 5 bases and V by 5 bases; bases with no gene match: 10. CDR3 size: 15 residues. Germline CDR1 and CDR2: SGHRS and YFSETQ. CDR3 sequence (DNA): TGCGCCAGCAGACCCCCCGGGACTAGCTTGGAGACCCAGTACTTC. Translating it yields CASRPPGTSLETQYF.

The gene calls are TRBV27 and TRBJ1-2; the D gene is possibly TRBD1 (6 bases). The V gene lost 2 bases and the J gene lost 8 bases, with 15 bases spanning the gap. The germline V gene encodes CDR1 MNHEY and CDR2 SMNVEV (reference sequence). The length of the CDR3 is 14 residues. The CDR3 region has the DNA TGTGCCAGCAGTTTACTACAGGGAGTAAGCGGCTACACCTTC. Translated: CASSLLQGVSGYTF.

The chain combines TRBV11-2 with TRBJ2-3; 8 bases are a match to TRBD1. CDR1 is SGHAT and CDR2 is FQNNGV in the germline V gene. V shed 5 bases and J 2 bases; nucleotides not matched to a gene: 6. There are 15 residues in the CDR3. The CDR3 DNA reads as TGTGCCAGCAGCGGCACAGGGGGACTCACAGATACGCAGTATTTT. It is translated as CASSGTGGLTDTQYF.

The CDR3 sequence is CACTKVAGVGNEQFF. The CDR3, as DNA: TGTGCCTGCACGAAAGTGGCGGGAGTGGGCAATGAGCAGTTCTTC. This chain joins TRBV7-9 and TRBJ2-1; 7 nucleotides agree with TRBD2. There are 15 residues in the CDR3. V lost 11 bases to trimming and J lost 6 bases; unmatched junction nucleotides: 16. Germline-derived CDR1 and CDR2 are SEHNR and FQNEAQ (reference sequence). The full variable domain, completed using reference TRBV7-9 and TRBJ2-1, is DTGVSQNPRHKITKRGQNVTFRCDPISEHNRLYWYRQTLGQGPEFLTYFQNEAQLEKSRLLSDRFSAERPKGSFSTLEIQRTEQGDSAMYLCACTKVAGVGNEQFFGPGTRLTVL.

The chain uses TRBV5-4 and TRBJ1-2; a weak D match, TRBD1 (5 bases). This CDR3 region has 13 residues. The V end was cut by 4 bases, the J end by 6 bases, with 13 bases between. Germline assignment: CDR1 SGHNT and CDR2 YYREEE (reference sequence). This CDR3 reads CASSPPGLHGYTF. CDR3 DNA: TGTGCCAGCAGCCCTCCGGGACTACATGGCTACACCTTC.

V usage is TRBV2 and J usage is TRBJ2-5; D may be TRBD1 or TRBD2 (6 bases each). The V end lost 11 bases, the J end lost 4 bases, and 14 bases lay between the germline ends. From germline, CDR1 is SNHLY and CDR2 FYNNEI. CDR3 size: 12 residues. The CDR3 here is CASGGGRETQYF. CDR3 bases: TGTGCCTCCGGAGGGGGGAGAGAGACCCAGTACTTC.

This sequence joins TRBV5-4 and TRBJ1-2; D is perhaps TRBD1 (5 bases). CDR1 and CDR2 (germline): SGHNT, YYREEE (reference sequence). V shed 4 bases and J shed 4 bases, with 17 bases lying between them. This CDR3 is built from 15 residues. DNA of the CDR3: TGTGCCAGCAGCCCGGGAGGGGCCCGGGGCTATGGCTACACCTTC. It yields the protein CASSPGGARGYGYTF.

On this clone: A junction boundary mismatches the germline segment, possibly from a read error. This chain joins TRBV6-5 and TRBJ1-1; TRBD1 might be the D (6 bases). The CDR3 loop spans 15 amino acids. The germline CDR1 and CDR2 sequences are MNHEY and SVGAGI. CDR3 loop: CASTYRYREITEAFF. CDR3 sequence (DNA): TGTGCCAGCACTTACCGTTACAGGGAAATCACTGAAGCTTTCTTT.

A note on this clone: In the same sample, other DNA sequences code for this CDR3. The V and J genes are TRBV27 and TRBJ2-7; D is unresolved. CDR1 MNHEY and CDR2 SMNVEV come from the germline V gene (reference sequence). CDR3 length: 11 residues. The ends were cut back, 6 bases at V and 1 base at J, with 4 bases in the middle. The CDR3 coding sequence is TGTGCCAGCAGAACTTCCTACGAGCAGTACTTC. As protein: CASRTSYEQYF.

A note on this clone: Distinct nucleotide sequences in the sample also encode this CDR3. This chain joins TRBV18 and TRBJ2-1; a possible D gene is TRBD1 (6 bases). Between the trimmed V and J ends, which lost 3 bases and 3 bases, there was a span of 9 bases. The germline V gene encodes CDR1 KGHSH and CDR2 LQKENI. This CDR3 spans 14 amino acids. CDR3 region: CASSPQGIYNEQFF. In nucleotides, the CDR3 is TGTGCCAGCTCACCCCAGGGGATCTACAATGAGCAGTTCTTC.

The V gene is TRBV5-1, the J gene TRBJ2-7, with 10 bases lining up with TRBD1. The V gene's germline CDR1 is SGHRS and CDR2 YFSETQ. J gave up 7 bases and V 0 bases, and 10 bases lay outside the gene matches. This CDR3 is 16 amino acids long. CDR3 DNA: TGCGCCAGCAGCTTGGGAGGGACAGGGGTTGAGAGGGAGCAGTACTTC. Amino acids: CASSLGGTGVEREQYF. The complete variable domain, with remaining parts taken from reference TRBV5-1 and TRBJ2-7, reads KAGVTQTPRYLIKTRGQQVTLSCSPISGHRSVSWYQQTPGQGLQFLFEYFSETQRNKGNFPGRFSGRQFSNSRSEMNVSTLELGDSALYLCASSLGGTGVEREQYFGPGTRLTVT.

Remarks on this clone: The sample has other DNA sequences that encode this CDR3 too. V gene TRBV5-6 combines with J gene TRBJ2-7; 9 bases align to TRBD2. This CDR3 has 15 amino acids. The trim removed 0 bases at V and 3 bases at J, leaving 4 bases unmatched. CDR1 is SGHDT and CDR2 is YYEEEE in the germline V gene. The CDR3 DNA follows: TGTGCCAGCAGCTTGGGCCTAGCGGGAAGCTACGAGCAGTACTTC. Translation: CASSLGLAGSYEQYF.